The rows below give T cell receptor beta chains drawn from one sample of a study of T cells after yellow fever vaccination. A single record per CDR3 protein comes from TCRdb applying MiXCR to the 5' RACE reads. The repertoire holds 620,000 or so distinct CDR3 sequences, with approximately 16% as singletons. Sequencing used PBMCs, obtained about 5 days after the first yellow fever vaccination. Receptors were obtained from a man aged 18-30 years who received the YFV17D yellow fever vaccine. Each CDR3 is given without its conserved first and last residue.

>TRBV19|TRBJ1-2
ASSDRDRGLYGYT
>TRBV12-3/TRBV12-4|TRBJ2-7
ASSFSGQYEQY
>TRBV25-1|TRBJ1-5
ASSEGWQPQH
>TRBV6-1|TRBJ2-7
ASSRDRGWYEQY
>TRBV9|TRBJ2-2
ASSVGVETGELF
>TRBV10-3|TRBJ2-5
AISESYQSGETQY
>TRBV6-2/TRBV6-3|TRBJ1-5
ASTLRGDSNQPQH
>TRBV12-3/TRBV12-4|TRBJ2-1
ASTIDRANEQF
>TRBV5-4|TRBJ2-4
ASSPDHGQPLY
>TRBV6-5|TRBJ2-7
ASLDRFSEQY
>TRBV12-3/TRBV12-4|TRBJ2-7
ASRPTSGREQY
>TRBV4-3|TRBJ2-1
ASSLFLSGSGGSPYNEQF
>TRBV9|TRBJ2-3
ASSVTVSGGARTDTQY
>TRBV9|TRBJ2-1
ASSVGGWGGEQF
>TRBV4-1|TRBJ2-7
ASSQDPGQGISYEQY
>TRBV7-9|TRBJ2-2
ASSFHRGKTGELF
>TRBV28|TRBJ2-7
ASSFGGSRYEQY
>TRBV19|TRBJ2-2
ATRRTVSDDTGELF
>TRBV7-9|TRBJ2-1
ASQDRVYNEQF
>TRBV7-2|TRBJ1-5
ASSLIGPNQPQH
>TRBV14|TRBJ2-6
ASSQDRDRTGANVLT
>TRBV15|TRBJ2-5
ATSRRDRTSGTQY
>TRBV11-1|TRBJ1-5
ASSLVGRDPGREQPQH
>TRBV11-2|TRBJ2-7
ASSLDRLAGDSYEQY
>TRBV9|TRBJ2-1
ASSVGHYNEQF
>TRBV7-2|TRBJ2-2
ASSLGQGYANTGELF
>TRBV19|TRBJ2-1
ASSQGLGPHEQF
>TRBV4-3|TRBJ2-1
ASSQDLGVAGRGNNEQF
>TRBV11-2|TRBJ2-3
ASSVPGLAGSGVPLTDTQY
>TRBV7-9|TRBJ1-3
ASSLEGSHTIY
>TRBV2|TRBJ2-7
ATGMGIFESGHEQY
>TRBV4-2|TRBJ1-5
ASSPSIQGFQPQH
>TRBV4-3|TRBJ2-3
ASSQDGGGRDTQY
>TRBV2|TRBJ1-5
ASSDDGVRGNQPQH
>TRBV6-1|TRBJ2-3
ASTLGQGKTDTQY
>TRBV5-1|TRBJ2-1
ASSFGTGGDEQF
>TRBV5-6|TRBJ2-3
ASSWAGQPSRGQY
>TRBV25-1|TRBJ1-2
ASRGQGSYGYT
>TRBV11-2|TRBJ1-1
ASSPRGPSGSGAF
>TRBV12-3/TRBV12-4|TRBJ1-3
ASSLGSASY
>TRBV12-3/TRBV12-4|TRBJ2-2
ASSLRLLRGAPGTGELF
>TRBV6-2/TRBV6-3|TRBJ1-4
ASSYYSREKLF
>TRBV7-2|TRBJ1-5
ASSILTGLQPQH
>TRBV9|TRBJ2-1
ASSDLTLGRGRGNEQF